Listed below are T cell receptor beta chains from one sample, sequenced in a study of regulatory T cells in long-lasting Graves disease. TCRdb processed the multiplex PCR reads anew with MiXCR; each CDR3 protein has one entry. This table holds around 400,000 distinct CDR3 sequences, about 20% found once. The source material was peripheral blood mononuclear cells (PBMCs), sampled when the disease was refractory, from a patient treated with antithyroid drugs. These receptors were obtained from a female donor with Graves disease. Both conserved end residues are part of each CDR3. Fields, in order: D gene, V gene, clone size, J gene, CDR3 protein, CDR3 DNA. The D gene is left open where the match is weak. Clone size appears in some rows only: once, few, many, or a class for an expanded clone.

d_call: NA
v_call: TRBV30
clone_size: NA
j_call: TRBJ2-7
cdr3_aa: CAWSQGSYEQYF
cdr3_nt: TGTGCCTGGAGTCAAGGGTCCTACGAGCAGTACTTC

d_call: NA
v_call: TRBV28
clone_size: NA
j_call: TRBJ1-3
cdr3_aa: CASSFRRLSSGNTIYF
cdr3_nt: TGTGCCAGCAGTTTTCGTCGACTGAGCTCTGGAAACACCATATATTTT

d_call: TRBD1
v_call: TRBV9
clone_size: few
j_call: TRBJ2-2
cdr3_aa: CASSVAPGQGETGELFF
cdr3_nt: TGTGCCAGCAGCGTAGCTCCGGGACAGGGAGAAACCGGGGAGCTGTTTTTT

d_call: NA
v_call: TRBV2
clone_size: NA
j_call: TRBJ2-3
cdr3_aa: CASSDTSTDTQYF
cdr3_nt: TGTGCCAGCAGTGATACCAGCACAGATACGCAGTATTTT

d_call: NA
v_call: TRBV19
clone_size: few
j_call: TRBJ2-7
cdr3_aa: CASSAGGNEQYF
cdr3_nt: TGTGCCAGTAGCGCCGGGGGTAACGAGCAGTACTTC

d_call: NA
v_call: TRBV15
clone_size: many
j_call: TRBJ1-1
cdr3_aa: CATSRDREAEAFF
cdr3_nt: TGTGCCACCAGCAGAGACAGGGAGGCTGAAGCTTTCTTT

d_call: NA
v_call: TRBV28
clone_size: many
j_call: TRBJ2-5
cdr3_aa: CASSLRGGPETQYF
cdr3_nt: TGTGCCAGCAGCCTCAGGGGGGGGCCGGAGACCCAGTACTTC

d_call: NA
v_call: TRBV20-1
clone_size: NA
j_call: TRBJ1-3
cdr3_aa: CSAREGGSGNTIYF
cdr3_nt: TGCAGTGCTAGGGAGGGGGGTTCTGGAAACACCATATATTTT

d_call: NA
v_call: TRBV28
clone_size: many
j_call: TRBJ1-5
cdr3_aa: CASISGDVMPQHF
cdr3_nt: TGTGCCAGCATCTCAGGGGACGTAATGCCCCAGCATTTT

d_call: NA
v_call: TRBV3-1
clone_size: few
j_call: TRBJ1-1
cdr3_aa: CASSQTGRLNTEAFF
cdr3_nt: TGTGCCAGCAGCCAAACAGGACGGTTGAACACTGAAGCTTTCTTT

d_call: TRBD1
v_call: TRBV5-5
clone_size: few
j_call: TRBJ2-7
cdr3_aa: CASSEWGQEAYEQYF
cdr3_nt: TGTGCCAGCAGCGAATGGGGACAGGAGGCCTACGAGCAGTACTTC

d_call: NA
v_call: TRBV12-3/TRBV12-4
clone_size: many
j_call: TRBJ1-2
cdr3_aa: CASSLMGVYGYTF
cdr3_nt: TGTGCCAGCAGTTTAATGGGGGTCTATGGCTACACCTTC

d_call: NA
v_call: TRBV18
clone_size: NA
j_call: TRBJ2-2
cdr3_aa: CASSRYKAGELFF
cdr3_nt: TGTGCCAGCTCACGATACAAGGCTGGAGAGCTGTTTTTT

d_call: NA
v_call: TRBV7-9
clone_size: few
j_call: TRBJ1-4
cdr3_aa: CASSFKPTGGNEKLFF
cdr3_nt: TGTGCCAGCAGCTTCAAACCTACCGGGGGTAATGAAAAACTGTTTTTT

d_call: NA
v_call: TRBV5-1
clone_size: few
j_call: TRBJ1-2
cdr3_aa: CASSLELGLSGYTF
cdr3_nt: TGCGCCAGCAGCTTGGAGTTAGGGTTAAGTGGCTACACCTTC

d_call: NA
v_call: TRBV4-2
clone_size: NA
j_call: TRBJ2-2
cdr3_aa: CASSQVGGRTGELFF
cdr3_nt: TGTGCCAGCAGCCAAGTTGGGGGGCGCACCGGGGAGCTGTTTTTT

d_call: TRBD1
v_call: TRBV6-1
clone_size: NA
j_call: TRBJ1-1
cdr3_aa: CASSEAAAGQGRAFF
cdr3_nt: TGTGCCAGCAGTGAAGCTGCCGCGGGACAGGGTCGCGCTTTCTTT

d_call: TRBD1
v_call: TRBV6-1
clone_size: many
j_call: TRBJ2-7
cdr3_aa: CASSITDRGPHEQYF
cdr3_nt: TGTGCCAGCAGTATTACGGACAGGGGTCCCCACGAGCAGTACTTC

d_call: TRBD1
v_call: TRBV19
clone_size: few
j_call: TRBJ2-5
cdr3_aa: CASSIRTTGAQETQYF
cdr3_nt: TGTGCCAGTAGTATAAGAACCACAGGGGCCCAAGAGACCCAGTACTTC

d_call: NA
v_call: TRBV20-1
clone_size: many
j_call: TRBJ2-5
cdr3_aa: CSATLETQYF
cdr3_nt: TGCAGTGCCACACTAGAGACCCAGTACTTC

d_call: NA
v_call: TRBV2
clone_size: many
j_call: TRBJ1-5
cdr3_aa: CASDYSNQPQHF
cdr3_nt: TGTGCCTCAGATTATAGCAATCAGCCCCAGCATTTT

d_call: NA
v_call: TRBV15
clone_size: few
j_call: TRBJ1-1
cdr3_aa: CATSPIGANYEAFF
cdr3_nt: TGTGCCACCAGCCCTATCGGGGCGAACTATGAAGCTTTCTTT

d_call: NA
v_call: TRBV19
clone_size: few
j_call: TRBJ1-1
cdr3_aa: CASSIDRLTEAFF
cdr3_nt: TGTGCCAGTAGTATAGACAGGCTCACTGAAGCTTTCTTT

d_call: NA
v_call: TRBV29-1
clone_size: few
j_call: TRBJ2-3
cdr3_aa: CSVSLISQVTDTQYF
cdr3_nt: TGCAGCGTTTCATTGATTAGTCAGGTCACAGATACGCAGTATTTT

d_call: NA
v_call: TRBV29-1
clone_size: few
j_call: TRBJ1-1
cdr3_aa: CSVDAGYTEAFF
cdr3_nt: TGCAGCGTTGACGCGGGCTACACTGAAGCTTTCTTT

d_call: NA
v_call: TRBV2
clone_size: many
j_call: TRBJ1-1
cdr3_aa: CASIPEIGEAFF
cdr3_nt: TGTGCCAGCATCCCGGAGATCGGTGAAGCTTTCTTT

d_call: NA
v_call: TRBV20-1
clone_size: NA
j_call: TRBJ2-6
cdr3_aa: CSAVKGANVLTF
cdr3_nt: TGCAGTGCTGTAAAGGGGGCCAACGTCCTGACTTTC

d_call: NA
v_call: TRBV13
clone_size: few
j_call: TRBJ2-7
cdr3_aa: CASSRAEQSYEQYF
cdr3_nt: TGTGCCAGCAGCCGAGCGGAACAATCCTACGAGCAGTACTTC

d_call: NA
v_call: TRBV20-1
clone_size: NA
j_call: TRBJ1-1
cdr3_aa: CSASTGTSMNTEAFF
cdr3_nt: TGCAGTGCTTCGACCGGGACAAGCATGAACACTGAAGCTTTCTTT

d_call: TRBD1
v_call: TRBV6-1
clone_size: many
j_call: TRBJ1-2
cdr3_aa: CASEPSWDRSYGYTF
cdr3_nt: TGTGCCAGCGAACCGTCGTGGGACAGGTCCTATGGCTACACCTTC

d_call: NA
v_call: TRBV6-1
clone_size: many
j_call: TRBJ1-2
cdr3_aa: CASSVNRAADGYTF
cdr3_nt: TGTGCCAGCAGTGTGAATAGAGCGGCAGATGGCTACACCTTC

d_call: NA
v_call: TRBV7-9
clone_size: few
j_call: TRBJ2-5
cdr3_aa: CASSLVADVKETQYF
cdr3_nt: TGTGCCAGCAGCTTAGTCGCGGACGTAAAAGAGACCCAGTACTTC

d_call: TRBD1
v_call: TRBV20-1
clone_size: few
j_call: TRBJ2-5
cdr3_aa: CSTSDRGQETQYF
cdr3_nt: TGCAGTACAAGCGACAGGGGGCAAGAGACCCAGTACTTC

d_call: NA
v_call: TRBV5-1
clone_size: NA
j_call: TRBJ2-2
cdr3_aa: CASSLVSGLAGELFF
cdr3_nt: TGCGCCAGCAGCTTGGTTTCGGGGCTTGCCGGGGAGCTGTTTTTT